This is a list of T cell receptor beta chains from one sample in a study of Ad26.COV2.S vaccination and SARS-CoV-2 variants. Assay: immunoSEQ multiplex PCR; the TCRdb copy retains only in-frame clones and omits some. The table records about 350,000 clones, roughly nine tenths of them present only once. Sequences were derived from peripheral blood, sampled in a trial of Ad26.COV2.S vaccine versus placebo. The receptors come from a person aged 18-60 years who received the Ad26.COV2.S COVID-19 vaccine or a placebo. CDR3s include the opening cysteine and the closing phenylalanine or tryptophan. Each record gives: V gene, clone size, J gene, D gene, CDR3 DNA, CDR3 protein. A D gene is named only where the DNA matches it firmly. Not every row has a clone size; where given, it reads once, few, many or a size class.

>TRBV9|-|TRBJ1-1|-
TGTGCCAGCAGCGTAGGTCAGGCCACTGAAGCTTTCTTT
CASSVGQATEAFF
>TRBV5-1|-|TRBJ2-2|TRBD1
TGCGCCAGCAGCTCACAGGGGTACACCGGGGAGCTGTTTTTT
CASSSQGYTGELFF
>TRBV9|-|TRBJ2-2|-
TGTGCCAGCAGCGCACAGGGTTCCGGCGGGGAGCTGTTTTTT
CASSAQGSGGELFF
>TRBV2|-|TRBJ2-4|TRBD1
TGTGCCAGCGGGACAGGGGTGAACATTCAGTACTTC
CASGTGVNIQYF
>TRBV5-1|-|TRBJ2-3|TRBD2
TGCGCCAGCAGCTGGACCGGGACTAGCGGATCAGATACGCAGTATTTT
CASSWTGTSGSDTQYF
>TRBV18|-|TRBJ2-1|TRBD2
TGTGCCAGCTCACCTGGGACTAGCGGCTCCTACAATGAGCAGTTCTTC
CASSPGTSGSYNEQFF
>TRBV7-3|-|TRBJ2-2|-
TGTGCCTCTACTGGGCTAGGGGCGACCGGGGAGCTGTTTTTT
CASTGLGATGELFF
>TRBV19|-|TRBJ2-2|-
TGTGCCAGTAGTATAGCGGGACAATCGAACACCGGGGAGCTGTTTTTT
CASSIAGQSNTGELFF
>TRBV2|-|TRBJ2-7|TRBD2
TGTGCCAGCCGACTAGCGGGAGGGGGGGAGCAGTACTTC
CASRLAGGGEQYF
>TRBV7-3|-|TRBJ2-3|-
TGTGCCAGCAGCACGTCAGGTGCGGGCACAGATACGCAGTATTTT
CASSTSGAGTDTQYF
>TRBV9|-|TRBJ2-7|TRBD1
TGTGCCAGCAGCGGGACAGGCTACGAGCAGTACTTC
CASSGTGYEQYF
>TRBV18|-|TRBJ1-3|-
TGTGCCAGCTCACCACAGGGACTGTCTGGAAACACCATATATTTT
CASSPQGLSGNTIYF
>TRBV3-1/TRBV3-2|-|TRBJ1-3|-
TGTGCCAGCAGCAGAACGAGACAGAGCTCTGGAAACACCATATATTTT
CASSRTRQSSGNTIYF
>TRBV27|-|TRBJ2-6|-
TGTGCCAGCAGCTTAACCCGGACTTTACCCTACTCTAAAGGCGGCGGGGCCAACGTCCTGACTTTC
CASSLTRTLPYSKGGGANVLTF
>TRBV2|-|TRBJ2-5|-
TGTGCCAGCAGTGACAGGGTCCAAGAGACCCAGTACTTC
CASSDRVQETQYF
>TRBV19|-|TRBJ2-7|-
TGTGCCAGTAGTATAGGGACACCAGCCTACGAGCAGTACTTC
CASSIGTPAYEQYF
>TRBV19|-|TRBJ2-7|-
TGTGCCAGTAGTCGGACGCCATTTAGTAGGGAGAGTAATACCTACGAGCAGTACTTC
CASSRTPFSRESNTYEQYF
>TRBV5-4|once|TRBJ2-5|-
TGTGCCAGCAGCTTGGTTTCCCAACAAGAGACCCAGTACTTC
CASSLVSQQETQYF
>TRBV4-3|-|TRBJ2-3|TRBD2
TGCGCCAGCAGCCAGGCCCTTAGCGGGGGGCCCACAGATACGCAGTATTTT
CASSQALSGGPTDTQYF
>TRBV11-2|-|TRBJ2-1|-
TGTGCCAGCAGCCCCATCACAGGGAGGTCCTACAATGAGCAGTTCTTC
CASSPITGRSYNEQFF
>TRBV7-9|-|TRBJ1-6|-
TGTGCCAGCAGATGGACAGCCAATTCACCCCTCCACTTT
CASRWTANSPLHF
>TRBV7-3|once|TRBJ2-1|-
TGTGCCAGCAGTCGCACCCAGGGACGCTCAGGGGGGAATGAGCAGTTCTTC
CASSRTQGRSGGNEQFF
>TRBV29-1|once|TRBJ2-1|-
TGCAGCGTCGGAATCTCGGGGAATGAGCAGTTCTTC
CSVGISGNEQFF
>TRBV28|-|TRBJ1-1|TRBD1
TGTGCCAGCAGTTTTACGACAGGGGTGAACACTGAAGCTTTCTTT
CASSFTTGVNTEAFF
>TRBV9|-|TRBJ1-4|-
TGTGCCAGCAGCGTAGCGCCCACCAGGGAAAAACTGTTTTTT
CASSVAPTREKLFF
>TRBV30|-|TRBJ1-5|TRBD1
TGTGCCTGGGACAGGGGGCTCGGTCAGCCCCAGCATTTT
CAWDRGLGQPQHF
>TRBV7-9|once|TRBJ1-2|TRBD1
TGTGCCAGCAGCTTAGGATCTTTCTGGCTGCGGGACAGGGAAGGTGGCTACACCTTC
CASSLGSFWLRDREGGYTF
>TRBV6-6|-|TRBJ2-7|-
TGTGCCAGCAGGGACGGAAACGAGCAGTACTTC
CASRDGNEQYF
>TRBV9|-|TRBJ2-2|-
TGTGCCAGCAGCGTAGCTGGGTGGGACACCGGGGAGCTGTTTTTT
CASSVAGWDTGELFF